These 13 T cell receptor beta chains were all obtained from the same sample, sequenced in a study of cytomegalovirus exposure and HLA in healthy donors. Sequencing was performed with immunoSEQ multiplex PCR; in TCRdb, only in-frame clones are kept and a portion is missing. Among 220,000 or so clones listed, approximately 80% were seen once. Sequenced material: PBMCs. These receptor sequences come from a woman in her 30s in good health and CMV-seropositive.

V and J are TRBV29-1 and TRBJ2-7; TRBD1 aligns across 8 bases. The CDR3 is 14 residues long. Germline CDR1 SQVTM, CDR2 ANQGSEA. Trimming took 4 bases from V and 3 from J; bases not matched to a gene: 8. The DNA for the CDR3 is TGCAGCGTTGTAAAAGGACAGGGCTACTACGAGCAGTACTTC. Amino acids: CSVVKGQGYYEQYF.

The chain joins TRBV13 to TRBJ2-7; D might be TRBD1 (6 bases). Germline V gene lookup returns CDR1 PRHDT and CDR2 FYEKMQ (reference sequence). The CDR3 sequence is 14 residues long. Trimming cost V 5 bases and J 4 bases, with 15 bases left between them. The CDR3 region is CASSRPMQGYEQYF. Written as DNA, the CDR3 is TGTGCCAGCAGCCGCCCGATGCAGGGGTACGAGCAGTACTTC.

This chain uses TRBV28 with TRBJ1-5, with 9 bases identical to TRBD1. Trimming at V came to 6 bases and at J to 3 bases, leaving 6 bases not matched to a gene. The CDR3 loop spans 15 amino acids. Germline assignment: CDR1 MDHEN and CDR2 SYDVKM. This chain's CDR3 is CASRDRGTINQPQHF. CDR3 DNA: TGTGCCAGCAGGGACAGGGGAACAATCAATCAGCCCCAGCATTTT.

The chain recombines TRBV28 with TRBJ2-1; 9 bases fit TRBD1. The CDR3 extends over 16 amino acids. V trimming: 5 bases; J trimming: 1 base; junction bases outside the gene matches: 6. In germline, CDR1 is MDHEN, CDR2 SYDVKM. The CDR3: CASSGRTGASYNEQFF. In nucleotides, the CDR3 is TGTGCCAGCAGTGGCAGGACAGGGGCGTCCTACAATGAGCAGTTCTTC.

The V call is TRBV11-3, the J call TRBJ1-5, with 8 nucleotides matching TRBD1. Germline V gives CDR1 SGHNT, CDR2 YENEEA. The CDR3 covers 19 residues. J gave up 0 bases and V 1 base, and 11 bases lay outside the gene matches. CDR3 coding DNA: TGTGCCAGCAGCTTAGCTCAGGGGGCGCGGACCGATAGCAATCAGCCCCAGCATTTT. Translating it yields CASSLAQGARTDSNQPQHF.

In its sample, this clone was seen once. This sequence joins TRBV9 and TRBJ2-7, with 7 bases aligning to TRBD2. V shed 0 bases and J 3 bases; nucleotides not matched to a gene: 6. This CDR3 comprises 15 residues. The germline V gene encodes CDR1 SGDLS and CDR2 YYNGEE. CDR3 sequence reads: CASSVAAGPVYEQYF. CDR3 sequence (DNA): TGTGCCAGCAGCGTAGCAGCGGGACCAGTCTACGAGCAGTACTTC.

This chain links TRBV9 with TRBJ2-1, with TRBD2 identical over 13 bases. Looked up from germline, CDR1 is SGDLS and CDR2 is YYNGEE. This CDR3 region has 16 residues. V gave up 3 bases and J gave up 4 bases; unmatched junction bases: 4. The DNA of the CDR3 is TGTGCCAGCAGCGGGGAGACTAGCGGGAGGTACAATGAGCAGTTCTTC. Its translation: CASSGETSGRYNEQFF. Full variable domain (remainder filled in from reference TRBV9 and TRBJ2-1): DSGVTQTPKHLITATGQRVTLRCSPRSGDLSVYWYQQSLDQGLQFLIQYYNGEERAKGNILERFSAQQFPDLHSELNLSSLELGDSALYFCASSGETSGRYNEQFFGPGTRLTVL.

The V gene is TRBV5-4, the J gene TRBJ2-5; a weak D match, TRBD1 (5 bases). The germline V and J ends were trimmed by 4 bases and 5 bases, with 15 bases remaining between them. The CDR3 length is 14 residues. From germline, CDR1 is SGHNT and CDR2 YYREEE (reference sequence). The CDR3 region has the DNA TGTGCCAGCAGCCCCAGGGCAGGTACGGAGACCCAGTACTTC. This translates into CASSPRAGTETQYF.

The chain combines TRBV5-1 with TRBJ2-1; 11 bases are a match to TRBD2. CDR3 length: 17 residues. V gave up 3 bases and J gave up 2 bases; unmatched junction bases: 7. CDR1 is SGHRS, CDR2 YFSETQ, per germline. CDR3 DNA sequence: TGCGCCAGCAGCTGGGGGGGACTAGCGGACCCCTACAATGAGCAGTTCTTC. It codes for CASSWGGLADPYNEQFF.

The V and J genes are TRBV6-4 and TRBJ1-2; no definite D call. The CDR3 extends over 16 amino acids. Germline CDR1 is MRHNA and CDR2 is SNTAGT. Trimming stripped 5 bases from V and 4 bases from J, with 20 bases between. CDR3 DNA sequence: TGTGCCAGCAGTCCGGGAACAGCGAACCCTTCCTATGGCTACACCTTC. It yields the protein CASSPGTANPSYGYTF.

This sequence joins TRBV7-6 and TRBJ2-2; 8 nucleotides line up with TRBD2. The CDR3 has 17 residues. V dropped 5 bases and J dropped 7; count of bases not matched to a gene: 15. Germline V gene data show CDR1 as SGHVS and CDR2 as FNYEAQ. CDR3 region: CASSGPGEREPGGELFF. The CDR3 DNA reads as TGTGCCAGCAGCGGGCCGGGGGAGCGGGAGCCGGGCGGGGAGCTGTTTTTT.

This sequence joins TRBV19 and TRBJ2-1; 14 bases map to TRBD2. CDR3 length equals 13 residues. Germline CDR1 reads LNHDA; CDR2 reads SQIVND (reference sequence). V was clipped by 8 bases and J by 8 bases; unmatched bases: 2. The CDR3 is CASAGLAGDEQFF. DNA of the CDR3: TGTGCCAGTGCGGGACTAGCGGGAGATGAGCAGTTCTTC.

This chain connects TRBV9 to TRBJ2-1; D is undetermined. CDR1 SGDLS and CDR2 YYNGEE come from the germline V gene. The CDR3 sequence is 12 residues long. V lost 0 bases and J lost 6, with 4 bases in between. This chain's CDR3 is CASSVEPNEQFF. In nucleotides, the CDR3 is TGTGCCAGCAGCGTAGAGCCCAATGAGCAGTTCTTC.